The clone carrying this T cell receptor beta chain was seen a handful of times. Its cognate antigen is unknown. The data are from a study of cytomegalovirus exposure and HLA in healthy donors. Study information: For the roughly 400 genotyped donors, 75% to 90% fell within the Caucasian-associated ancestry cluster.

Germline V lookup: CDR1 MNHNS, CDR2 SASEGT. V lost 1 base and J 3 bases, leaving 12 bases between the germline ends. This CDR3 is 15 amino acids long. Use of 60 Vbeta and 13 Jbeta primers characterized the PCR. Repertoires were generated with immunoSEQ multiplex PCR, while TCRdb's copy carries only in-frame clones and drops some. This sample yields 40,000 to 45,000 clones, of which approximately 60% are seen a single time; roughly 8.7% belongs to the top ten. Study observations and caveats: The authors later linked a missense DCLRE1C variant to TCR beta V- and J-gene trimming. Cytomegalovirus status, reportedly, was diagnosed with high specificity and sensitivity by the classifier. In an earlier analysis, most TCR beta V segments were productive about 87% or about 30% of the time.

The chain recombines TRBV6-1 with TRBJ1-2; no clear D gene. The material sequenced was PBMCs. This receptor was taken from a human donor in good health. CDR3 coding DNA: TGTGCCAGCAGTGAAGTTCCGCCCCTATACTATGGCTACACCTTC. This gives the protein CASSEVPPLYYGYTF.